Following are 25 T cell receptor beta chains from one sample sequenced in a study of T cell repertoires in ileal Crohn's disease (dated by TCRdb to the late 2010s). The time point label, read with the paper, signifies: proximal margin of the surgical specimen (macroscopically non-inflamed). Library preparation employed the immunoSEQ multiplex PCR assay. The immuneACCESS repertoire file appears here via TCRdb, limited to in-frame rearrangements. These files lack a portion of the clones; in checked studies, under half of the deficit traces to unresolved V genes, and the cause of the others is not known. This sample comprises 4,000 to 5,000 clones, over 55% of them detected only once. Clones ranked in the top ten supply around 9% of the sample. The specimen sequenced was ileal tissue. Receptors originate from an adult with Crohn's disease.

The chain recombines TRBV7-9 with TRBJ2-5; D perhaps matches TRBD1 (5 bases). The CDR3 totals 15 residues. Per the germline V gene, CDR1 is SEHNR and CDR2 is FQNEAQ (reference sequence). With 4 bases removed from V and 2 bases from J, the gap between germline ends came to 14 bases. The CDR3 DNA follows: TGTGCCAGCAGCTCACCCTCCCAGGGTCAAGAGACCCAGTACTTC. It codes for CASSSPSQGQETQYF. The full variable domain, completed using reference TRBV7-9 and TRBJ2-5, is DTGVSQNPRHKITKRGQNVTFRCDPISEHNRLYWYRQTLGQGPEFLTYFQNEAQLEKSRLLSDRFSAERPKGSFSTLEIQRTEQGDSAMYLCASSSPSQGQETQYFGPGTRLLVL.

V gene TRBV5-5 combines with J gene TRBJ2-4; TRBD1 agrees at 11 bases. Germline V lookup: CDR1 SGHKS, CDR2 YYEKEE (reference sequence). V shed 4 bases, J shed 9 bases, and the junction held 6 bases outside the gene matches. The CDR3 runs to 14 residues. The CDR3 DNA reads TGTGCCAGCAGCCGGGACAGGGGGTTTAGCATTCAGTACTTC. Amino acid sequence: CASSRDRGFSIQYF.

The V and J genes are TRBV19 and TRBJ2-7; 8 bases align to TRBD1. This CDR3 region has 14 residues. Germline V gene lookup returns CDR1 LNHDA and CDR2 SQIVND (reference sequence). V dropped 5 bases and J dropped 7; count of bases not matched to a gene: 10. CDR3 in amino acids: CASSPQGQGREQYF. As DNA, the CDR3 is TGTGCCAGTAGTCCCCAAGGACAGGGAAGGGAGCAGTACTTC.

CDR3 sequence: CAISGGVDSPLHF. For the CDR3, the DNA is TGTGCGATCAGTGGGGGAGTTGATTCACCCCTCCACTTT. V is TRBV6-5 and J is TRBJ1-6; D possibly corresponds to TRBD1 (5 bases). The CDR3 spans 13 residues. Germline V gene sequence: CDR1 MNHEY, CDR2 SVGAGI.

This clone is medium-sized (0.01 to 0.1%) within its sample. This chain joins TRBV5-1 and TRBJ1-1; the D gene is possibly TRBD1 (5 bases). This CDR3 spans 17 amino acids. V lost 0 bases, J lost 1 base, and 16 bases lay in between. The germline V gene has CDR1 SGHRS and CDR2 YFSETQ. CDR3 in amino acids: CASSLARWGDTNTEAFF. CDR3 DNA sequence: TGCGCCAGCAGCTTGGCCCGATGGGGGGATACGAACACTGAAGCTTTCTTT.

The CDR3 DNA follows: TGTGCCATCAGTGTGGACAAGGAGAATCAGCCCCAGCATTTT. This encodes CAISVDKENQPQHF. The chain uses TRBV10-3 and TRBJ1-5; tentative D call: TRBD1 (5 bases). Germline lookup yields CDR1 ENHRY and CDR2 SYGVKD. Deletions cut 4 bases from V and 4 bases from J, with 11 bases between. The CDR3 extends over 14 amino acids.

V gene TRBV6-5 combines with J gene TRBJ1-5; D gene ambiguous. The germline CDR1 and CDR2 sequences are MNHEY and SVGAGI. The V end lost 7 bases, the J end lost 4 bases, and 17 bases lay between the germline ends. The CDR3 is 15 amino acids. The CDR3 nucleotides read TGTGCCAGCAAATCGGGTCTAAACCCTAATCAGCCCCAGCATTTT. It translates to CASKSGLNPNQPQHF.

J is TRBJ1-1 and V is TRBV9; D gene ambiguous. Trimming removed 3 bases from V and 1 base from J, with 10 bases in between. Germline CDR1 is SGDLS and CDR2 is YYNGEE. The CDR3 length is 14 residues. Written as DNA, the CDR3 is TGTGCCAGCAGCGCCCTCCTAACGAACACTGAAGCTTTCTTT. Protein: CASSALLTNTEAFF.

The V call is TRBV29-1, the J call TRBJ1-2; D remains unclear. CDR1 is SQVTM, CDR2 ANQGSEA, per germline. The CDR3 is made up of 14 amino acids. V was pared by 5 bases and J by 7 bases, with 20 bases between. CDR3 sequence: CSVTEGIGFSGYTF. CDR3 DNA sequence: TGCAGCGTTACGGAAGGGATAGGCTTTAGTGGCTACACCTTC.

The chain couples TRBV9 to TRBJ1-2; no definite D call. The V gene's germline CDR1 is SGDLS and CDR2 YYNGEE. The germline V and J ends were trimmed by 3 bases and 7 bases, with 13 bases remaining between them. CDR3 size: 13 residues. As DNA, the CDR3 is TGTGCCAGCAGCGAGGGAGGTGGTAGTGGCTACACCTTC. It specifies CASSEGGGSGYTF. The whole variable domain, remainder taken from reference TRBV9 and TRBJ1-2, is DSGVTQTPKHLITATGQRVTLRCSPRSGDLSVYWYQQSLDQGLQFLIQYYNGEERAKGNILERFSAQQFPDLHSELNLSSLELGDSALYFCASSEGGGSGYTFGSGTRLTVV.

This clone was seen a few times. The V call is TRBV6-6, the J call TRBJ2-3, with 12 bases matching TRBD2. From germline, CDR1 is MNHNY and CDR2 SVGAGI (reference sequence). The CDR3 runs to 16 residues. The V gene end was trimmed by 4 bases and the J gene end by 5 bases; junction bases not matched to a gene: 7. CDR3 protein: CASSSSSGGVGDTQYF. Written as DNA, the CDR3 is TGTGCCAGCAGTTCGTCTAGCGGGGGGGTTGGAGATACGCAGTATTTT.

V is TRBV19 and J is TRBJ1-4, with D perhaps TRBD1 (5 bases). Trimming left V 5 bases short and J 0 bases short, with 10 bases between. CDR1 is LNHDA and CDR2 is SQIVND in the germline V gene (reference sequence). The CDR3 is 15 residues long. CDR3 protein: CASSATVATNEKLFF. The CDR3 DNA reads TGTGCCAGTAGTGCGACAGTTGCAACTAATGAAAAACTGTTTTTT.

The V call is TRBV9, the J call TRBJ2-7; TRBD2 might be the D (5 bases). This CDR3 comprises 16 residues. Per the germline V gene, CDR1 is SGDLS and CDR2 is YYNGEE. V lost 0 bases to trimming and J lost 6 bases, with 19 bases between them. CDR3 DNA sequence: TGTGCCAGCAGCGTAGTAGAACACGCGGGTTTGGCCGAGCAGTACTTC. Amino acid sequence: CASSVVEHAGLAEQYF.

This sequence joins TRBV2 and TRBJ1-1; D might be TRBD1 (5 bases). Trimming took 7 bases from V and 1 from J, leaving 10 bases between them. The CDR3 totals 13 residues. CDR1 SNHLY and CDR2 FYNNEI come from the germline V gene. CDR3 coding DNA: TGTGCCAGCACTGATGGACAGAACACTGAAGCTTTCTTT. Translation gives CASTDGQNTEAFF.

CDR3 sequence: CASSLSYSSSGGSYEQYF. In DNA form, the CDR3 reads TGTGCCAGCAGTTTATCCTATTCATCTAGCGGGGGCTCCTACGAGCAGTACTTC. The chain has TRBV27 and TRBJ2-7; 10 bases line up with TRBD2. The CDR3 loop spans 18 amino acids. J was trimmed by 0 bases and V by 0 bases; bases with no gene match: 8. Germline V gene lookup returns CDR1 MNHEY and CDR2 SMNVEV (reference sequence).

This rearrangement joins TRBV19 to TRBJ1-6; D call uncertain. Deletions cut 2 bases from V and 7 bases from J, with 18 bases between. CDR3 length equals 17 residues. In germline, CDR1 is LNHDA, CDR2 SQIVND (reference sequence). CDR3 region: CASSIMSRWVENSPLHF. The CDR3 coding sequence is TGTGCCAGTAGTATAATGTCCCGATGGGTAGAAAATTCACCCCTCCACTTT.

This clone has just a few counts. J is TRBJ2-7 and V is TRBV29-1; TRBD2 agrees at 11 bases. The germline V gene has CDR1 SQVTM and CDR2 ANQGSEA. Germline trimming cut 4 bases from V and 4 bases from J; bases unmatched to any gene: 6. The CDR3 extends over 14 amino acids. The CDR3 region has the DNA TGCAGCGTTGTATTGGGACTAGCGGATTACGAGCAGTACTTC. Amino acids: CSVVLGLADYEQYF.

The chain links TRBV4-2 to TRBJ1-5; unclear D gene. V lost 2 bases to trimming and J lost 5 bases, with 10 bases between them. There are 14 residues in the CDR3. The V gene's germline CDR1 is LGHNA and CDR2 YNFKEQ. CDR3 amino acids: CASSQSHGDQPQHF. The CDR3, as DNA: TGTGCCAGCAGCCAATCACATGGTGATCAGCCCCAGCATTTT.

The V and J genes are TRBV7-9 and TRBJ1-4; possibly TRBD1 for D (5 bases). The V gene lost 6 bases and the J gene lost 5 bases, with 16 bases spanning the gap. The CDR3 length is 15 residues. Germline CDR1 and CDR2: SEHNR and FQNEAQ (reference sequence). Here the CDR3 reads CASSSYVGRNEKLFF. As DNA, the CDR3 is TGTGCCAGCAGTTCTTACGTGGGACGGAATGAAAAACTGTTTTTT.

The V and J genes are TRBV28 and TRBJ1-1; D may be TRBD1 (6 bases). Germline lookup yields CDR1 MDHEN and CDR2 SYDVKM. The CDR3 length is 15 residues. Trimming removed 4 bases at V and 1 base at J, with 13 bases between. The CDR3 region is CASSSGQNWNTEAFF. The CDR3 bases are TGTGCCAGCAGTTCCGGACAGAACTGGAACACTGAAGCTTTCTTT.

A remark on this clone: The same CDR3 can be traced to other DNA sequences in this sample. V usage is TRBV27 and J usage is TRBJ1-1, with D hard to call. The CDR3 has 13 amino acids. Germline-derived CDR1 and CDR2 are MNHEY and SMNVEV (reference sequence). Between the trimmed V and J ends, which lost 3 bases and 1 base, there was a span of 6 bases. CDR3 protein: CASSFGKNTEAFF. The CDR3 nucleotides are TGTGCCAGCAGTTTTGGGAAGAACACTGAAGCTTTCTTT.

J is TRBJ2-5 and V is TRBV4-1, with 9 bases lining up with TRBD2. This CDR3 spans 16 amino acids. V trimming: 1 base; J trimming: 5 bases; junction bases outside the gene matches: 8. Germline loops: CDR1 MGHRA, CDR2 YSYEKL. The CDR3 region has the DNA TGCGCCAGCAGCCAAGGACATAGCGGGGGCGGTGAGACCCAGTACTTC. Its protein product is CASSQGHSGGGETQYF.

This sequence joins TRBV30 and TRBJ2-3, with D possibly matching TRBD2 (6 bases). The CDR3 covers 16 residues. The V end lost 0 bases, the J end lost 6 bases, and 19 bases lay between the germline ends. Germline values: CDR1 GTSNPN, CDR2 SVGIG (reference sequence). The CDR3 reads CAWSVPVGSAKDTQYF. The CDR3 region has the DNA TGTGCCTGGAGTGTACCGGTCGGGAGTGCGAAGGATACGCAGTATTTT. Looking up the rest from reference TRBV30 and TRBJ2-3 gives the full variable domain: SQTIHQWPATLVQPVGSPLSLECTVEGTSNPNLYWYRQAAGRGLQLLFYSVGIGQISSEVPQNLSASRPQDRQFILSSKKLLLSDSGFYLCAWSVPVGSAKDTQYFGPGTRLTVL.

The count of this clone is one. The V and J genes are TRBV6-1 and TRBJ2-4; TRBD1 matches at 8 bases. This CDR3 is 16 amino acids long. V dropped 2 bases and J dropped 8; count of bases not matched to a gene: 11. Per the germline V gene, CDR1 is MNHNS and CDR2 is SASEGT. This CDR3 is CASSERDRPHGYIQYF. CDR3 nucleotides: TGTGCCAGCAGTGAACGGGACAGGCCTCACGGTTACATTCAGTACTTC.

CDR3 bases: TGTGCCAGCAGCTTGGGACAGGACCTCTATGGCTACACCTTC. As protein: CASSLGQDLYGYTF. The gene calls are TRBV5-5 and TRBJ1-2, with D tentatively TRBD1 (6 bases). The germline V and J ends were trimmed by 0 bases and 4 bases, with 10 bases remaining between them. Per the germline V gene, CDR1 is SGHKS and CDR2 is YYEKEE (reference sequence). CDR3 length: 14 amino acids.